This record concerns one T cell receptor beta chain sequence. As yet, its antigen is unknown. The data are from a study of monozygotic twins with cystic fibrosis. Background on the study: With approximately 15 PCR cycles, barcoded libraries came from about 2.9 micrograms of fragmented DNA. General study findings and limits: Unrelated CF individuals shared fewer identical clonotypes than monozygotic CF twins. Low clonality (median 0.0095) suggested a mostly naive repertoire.

Repertoires were generated with immunoSEQ multiplex PCR, while TCRdb's copy carries only in-frame clones and drops some. The table records 35,000 or so clones, 84% of them present only once. The CDR3 spans 15 residues. V was shortened by 6 bases and J by 5 bases, with 16 bases between the two germline ends. Germline V CDR1 and CDR2: LNHNV, YYDKDF (reference sequence). The rearrangement uses TRBV15 and TRBJ1-4; tentative D call: TRBD1 (6 bases). This clonotype was sampled from a girl under 10 years old with cystic fibrosis. Sequenced input: blood. The CDR3 loop is CATRQNRVGNEKLFF. The CDR3, as DNA: TGTGCCACCAGACAAAACAGGGTGGGGAATGAAAAACTGTTTTTT.